Below are 10 T cell receptor beta chains sequenced from a single sample in a study of T cells in Graves' hyperthyroidism and ophthalmopathy (dated by TCRdb to between 2018 and 2020). The receptor library was made with multiplex PCR. The reads were generated on an Illumina HiSeq 2000. The TCR beta CDR3 regions were amplified from the RNA transcripts. A first-round RT-PCR of the TCR CDR3 used the HTBI primer set with the Qiagen OneStep RT-PCR kit. TCRdb's own reprocessing of the public reads used fastp at Q25 and MiXCR and kept productive beta chains. Rows with one shared CDR3 protein collapse into an entry with the most common genes and DNA. The sample profile shows 150,000 to 200,000 distinct CDR3 sequences; 15% to 20% of them were found once. Jointly, the top ten make up approximately 28% of the sample. The sequenced material came from blood. The receptors come from a woman aged 50 to 65 with Graves' hyperthyroidism.

This clonotype showed up many times. V gene TRBV28 combines with J gene TRBJ1-5; TRBD1 might be the D (6 bases). V was pared by 5 bases and J by 4 bases, with 21 bases between. Germline loops: CDR1 MDHEN, CDR2 SYDVKM. The CDR3 runs 17 residues. CDR3 nucleotides: TGTGCCAGCAGTCCTTACAAGACAGGAATCCTAAATCAGCCCCAGCATTTT. This codes for CASSPYKTGILNQPQHF.

This clonotype was seen ten or more times. The V and J genes are TRBV28 and TRBJ2-7; 9 positions agree with TRBD2. J gave up 1 base and V 6 bases, and 7 bases lay outside the gene matches. This CDR3 region has 15 residues. Germline values: CDR1 MDHEN, CDR2 SYDVKM. CDR3 sequence (DNA): TGTGCCAGCAGCCTTCCTAGCGGGGCGTCCTACGAGCAGTACTTC. It yields the protein CASSLPSGASYEQYF.

This clonotype appeared many times. The chain links TRBV7-3 to TRBJ1-2; the D gene is possibly TRBD1 (6 bases). Germline values: CDR1 SGHTA, CDR2 FQGTGA. V lost 5 bases, J lost 4 bases, and 14 bases lay in between. CDR3 length: 14 residues. CDR3 coding DNA: TGTGCCAGCAGCCCGGGGGGGGCTAGCTATGGCTACACCTTC. Residues: CASSPGGASYGYTF.

The sample holds many counts of this clonotype. V gene TRBV11-1 combines with J gene TRBJ2-3; D is undetermined. Looked up from germline, CDR1 is SGHAT and CDR2 is FQDESV (reference sequence). The CDR3 totals 13 residues. V lost 1 base and J 4 bases, leaving 6 bases between the germline ends. The CDR3 nucleotides read TGTGCCAGCAGCTTAGGGTCTGCAGATACGCAGTATTTT. Amino acid sequence: CASSLGSADTQYF.

This clonotype has ten or more counts. The chain has TRBV9 and TRBJ1-1; TRBD1 matches at 9 bases. Losses at the gene ends were 3 bases for V and 4 bases for J; bases not matched to a gene: 7. The CDR3 consists of 15 residues. Germline loops: CDR1 SGDLS, CDR2 YYNGEE. DNA for the CDR3: TGTGCCAGCAGCGAGGAACAGGGGGCTGGCACTGAAGCTTTCTTT. Translation gives CASSEEQGAGTEAFF. Looking up the rest from reference TRBV9 and TRBJ1-1 gives the full variable domain: DSGVTQTPKHLITATGQRVTLRCSPRSGDLSVYWYQQSLDQGLQFLIQYYNGEERAKGNILERFSAQQFPDLHSELNLSSLELGDSALYFCASSEEQGAGTEAFFGQGTRLTVV.

This chain connects TRBV5-1 to TRBJ1-5, with D possibly matching TRBD1 (6 bases). In germline, CDR1 is SGHRS, CDR2 YFSETQ. The V end was cut by 1 base, the J end by 7 bases, with 12 bases between. The CDR3 spans 14 residues. Here the CDR3 reads CASSLSGAEQPQHF. DNA of the CDR3: TGCGCCAGCAGCTTGTCAGGGGCTGAACAGCCCCAGCATTTT.

This clonotype has ten or more counts. This chain links TRBV20-1 with TRBJ2-7; D possibly uses TRBD1 or TRBD2 (5 bases each). Between the trimmed V and J ends, which lost 5 bases and 2 bases, there was a span of 16 bases. The CDR3 consists of 14 residues. The V gene's germline CDR1 is DFQATT and CDR2 SNEGSKA (reference sequence). This chain's CDR3 is CSALNRDHPYEQYF. CDR3 sequence (DNA): TGCAGTGCTTTAAACCGGGACCATCCCTACGAGCAGTACTTC.

This clonotype was counted at least ten times. The V call is TRBV28, the J call TRBJ1-1; a weak D match, TRBD1 (5 bases). The ends were cut back, 6 bases at V and 4 bases at J, with 15 bases in the middle. CDR3 length: 14 amino acids. CDR1 is MDHEN, CDR2 SYDVKM, per germline. The CDR3 sequence is CASRPPGGVTEAFF. CDR3 nucleotide sequence: TGTGCCAGCAGACCACCCGGGGGAGTCACTGAAGCTTTCTTT.

At least ten counts were recorded for this clonotype. This rearrangement joins TRBV7-8 to TRBJ2-7; possible D gene TRBD2, 6 bases. Germline CDR1 reads SGHVS; CDR2 reads FQNEAQ. With 5 bases removed from V and 4 bases from J, the gap between germline ends came to 18 bases. The CDR3 runs 15 residues. The CDR3 sequence is CASSPRAGQLYEQYF. CDR3 DNA sequence: TGTGCCAGCAGCCCACGAGCGGGCCAGTTATACGAGCAGTACTTC.

This clonotype was detected ten times or more. The J gene is TRBJ1-1, the V gene TRBV3-2; the listed D gene, TRBD1, was not tested against the DNA. TRBV3-2 is recorded as a pseudogene. The CDR3 runs 15 residues. In DNA, the CDR3 is TGTGCCAGCAGCCAAGGAACTGGGGCCTTCACTGAAGCTTTCTTT. It translates to CASSQGTGAFTEAFF.